The clone carrying this TCR beta chain was seen repeatedly, ten times or more. TCRdb recomputed calls from the RT-PCR reads with MiXCR, one row per CDR3 protein. The data contain fewer than 75,000 distinct CDR3 sequences, about 26% of them singletons. This entry belongs to a study of patients and donors after allogeneic stem cell transplantation. Germline V gene sequence: CDR1 SGHVS, CDR2 FQNEAQ. The junction had 1 base not matched to a gene; V was cut back by 3 bases and J by 8 bases. This CDR3 region has 13 residues. The sequenced material came from blood, either unsorted or a sorted T cell fraction (not recorded which). This receptor was taken from a human donor who was either an allogeneic HSCT recipient or a stem cell or donor lymphocyte infusion donor (not recorded which). It is not recorded whose cells these are; they may come from a transplant donor. The chain couples TRBV7-8 to TRBJ2-1; 10 bases map to TRBD2. As DNA, the CDR3 is TGTGCCAGCAGCTTTGGACTAGCGGATGAGCAGTTCTTC. Residues: CASSFGLADEQFF.